A single T cell receptor beta chain is shown here with its context. The antigen remains unidentified. The data stem from a study of T cells expressing NK-cell markers. Study-wide results and caveats: More than 5 donors showed dominant NKG2C+ clonotypes comprising roughly 1.0-7.5% of their CD8+ T cells. Several donors' CD3+CD56-NKG2C+ cells were dominated by the same clonotypes.

After re-calling the 5' RACE reads, TCRdb lists one entry per CDR3 protein, DNA absent. This sample contains roughly 450,000 distinct CDR3 sequences. The germline CDR1 and CDR2 sequences are SGHRS and YFSETQ. The CDR3 covers 15 residues. The receptor comes from a woman in her 50s in good health. Sequencing input: blood T cells: a sorted CD56 or NKG2C T cell subset, CD4+ or CD8+ T cells, or bulk PBMC T cells (not recorded which). This chain joins TRBV5-1 and TRBJ1-5; without DNA, the TCRdb call of TRBD1 cannot be checked. The CDR3 here is CASSLGTGERQPQHF.